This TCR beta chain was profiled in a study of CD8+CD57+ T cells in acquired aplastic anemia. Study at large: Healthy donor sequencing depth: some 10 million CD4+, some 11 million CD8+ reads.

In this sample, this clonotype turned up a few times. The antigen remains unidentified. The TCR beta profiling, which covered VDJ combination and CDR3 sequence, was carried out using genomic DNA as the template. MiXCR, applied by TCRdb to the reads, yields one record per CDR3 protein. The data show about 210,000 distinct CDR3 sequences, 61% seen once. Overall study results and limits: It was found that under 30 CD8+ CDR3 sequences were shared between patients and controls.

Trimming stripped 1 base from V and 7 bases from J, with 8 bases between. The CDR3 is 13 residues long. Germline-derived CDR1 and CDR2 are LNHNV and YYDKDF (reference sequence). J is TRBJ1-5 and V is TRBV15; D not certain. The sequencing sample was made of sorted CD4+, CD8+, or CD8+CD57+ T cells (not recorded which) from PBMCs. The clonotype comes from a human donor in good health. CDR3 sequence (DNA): TGTGCCACCAGCAGAGGGGTCGGGCAGCCCCAGCATTTT. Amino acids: CATSRGVGQPQHF.